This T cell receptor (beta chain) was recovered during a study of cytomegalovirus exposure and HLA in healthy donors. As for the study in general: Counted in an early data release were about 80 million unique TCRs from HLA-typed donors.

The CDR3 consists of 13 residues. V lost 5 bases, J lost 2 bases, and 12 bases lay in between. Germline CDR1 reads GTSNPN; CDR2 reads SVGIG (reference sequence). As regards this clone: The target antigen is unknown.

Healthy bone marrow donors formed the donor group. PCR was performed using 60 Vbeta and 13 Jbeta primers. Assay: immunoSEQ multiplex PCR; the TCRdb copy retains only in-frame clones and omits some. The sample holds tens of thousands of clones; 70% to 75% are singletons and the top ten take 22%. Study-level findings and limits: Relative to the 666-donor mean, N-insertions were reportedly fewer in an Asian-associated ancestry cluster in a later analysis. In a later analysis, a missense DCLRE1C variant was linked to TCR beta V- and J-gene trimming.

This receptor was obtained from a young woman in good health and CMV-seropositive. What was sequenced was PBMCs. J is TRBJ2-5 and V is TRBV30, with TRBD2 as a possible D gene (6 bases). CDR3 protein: CAWAPSGQETQYF. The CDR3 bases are TGTGCCTGGGCCCCAAGCGGGCAAGAGACCCAGTACTTC.